This record looks at one T cell receptor (beta chain) sequence and its context. This sample is drawn from a study of blood T cells in healthy people across ages. It was with a sample-barcoded 5' primer and a J-beta primer mix that a second PCR of roughly 7 to 12 cycles was run. TCRdb reprocessed the 5' RACE reads with MiXCR, giving one entry per CDR3 protein. The table shows roughly 800,000 distinct CDR3 sequences, with around a quarter occurring only once. Germline V gives CDR1 DFQATT, CDR2 SNEGSKA (reference sequence). The CDR3 has 15 residues. The V segment lost 2 bases and the J segment 5 bases; nucleotides outside the gene matches: 10. This sample also appeared in a second study, on T cells of mothers and their children. This second study says: Reads recorded for TCR beta CDR3 numbered over 9.5 million per mother and some 3.3 million per child.

Sequenced: blood. This TCR came from a boy between 5 and 17 years old in good health. J is TRBJ2-3 and V is TRBV20-1; TRBD2 aligns across 7 bases. The CDR3 DNA is TGCAGTGCTAGACCGCTAGCGGACTGGGGAGATACGCAGTATTTT. It is translated as CSARPLADWGDTQYF.